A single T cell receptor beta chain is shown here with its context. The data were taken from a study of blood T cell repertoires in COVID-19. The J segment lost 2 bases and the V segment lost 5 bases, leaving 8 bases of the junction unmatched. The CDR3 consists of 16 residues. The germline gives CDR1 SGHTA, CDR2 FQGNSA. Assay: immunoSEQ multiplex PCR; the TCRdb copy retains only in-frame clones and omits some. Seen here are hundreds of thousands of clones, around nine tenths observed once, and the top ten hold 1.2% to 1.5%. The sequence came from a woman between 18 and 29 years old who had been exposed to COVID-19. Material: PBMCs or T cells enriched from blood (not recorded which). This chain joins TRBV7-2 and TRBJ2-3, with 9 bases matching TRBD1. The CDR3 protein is CASSNRDREPTDTQYF. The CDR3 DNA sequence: TGTGCCAGCAGCAACCGGGACAGGGAACCCACAGATACGCAGTATTTT.